The next 22 T cell receptor beta chains were all read from a single sample in a study of monozygotic twins with inflammatory bowel disease. Reprocessing the 5' RACE reads, TCRdb reports a single entry for every CDR3 protein and omits DNA. The sample table includes fewer than 550,000 distinct CDR3 sequences. Source material: blood. These receptors were obtained from a human donor with ulcerative colitis or Crohn's disease, or a healthy co-twin of an affected twin (not recorded which).

The rearrangement uses TRBV10-3 and TRBJ2-7; the TCRdb D gene call, TRBD1, has no DNA to confirm it. CDR1 is ENHRY and CDR2 is SYGVKD in the germline V gene. This CDR3 region has 15 residues. The CDR3: CASQGTGGSGYEQYF.

The gene calls are TRBV6-2 or TRBV6-3 and TRBJ1-2; TCRdb's D call of TRBD1 is untestable without DNA. This CDR3 has 20 residues. Germline-derived CDR1 and CDR2 are MNHEY and SVGEGT. The CDR3 is CASSYPRDTLPLGTNYGYTF.

The rearrangement links TRBV5-1 to TRBJ1-5; TCRdb's D call, TRBD1, is unchecked because there is no DNA. From germline, CDR1 is SGHRS and CDR2 YFSETQ. The CDR3 has 15 amino acids. CDR3: CASSLDGQGVQPQHF.

The rearrangement uses TRBV7-9 and TRBJ2-7; the TCRdb D gene call, TRBD1, has no DNA to confirm it. Germline CDR1 and CDR2: SEHNR and FQNEAQ (reference sequence). CDR3 size: 13 residues. CDR3 sequence: CASSQGQNYEQYF. Full variable domain (remainder filled in from reference TRBV7-9 and TRBJ2-7): DTGVSQNPRHKITKRGQNVTFRCDPISEHNRLYWYRQTLGQGPEFLTYFQNEAQLEKSRLLSDRFSAERPKGSFSTLEIQRTEQGDSAMYLCASSQGQNYEQYFGPGTRLTVT.

The genes are TRBV30 and TRBJ2-7. Germline V lookup: CDR1 GTSNPN, CDR2 SVGIG (reference sequence). The CDR3 runs 11 residues. The CDR3 reads CAWRSAFEQYF. Drawing the rest from reference TRBV30 and TRBJ2-7, the complete variable domain is SQTIHQWPATLVQPVGSPLSLECTVEGTSNPNLYWYRQAAGRGLQLLFYSVGIGQISSEVPQNLSASRPQDRQFILSSKKLLLSDSGFYLCAWRSAFEQYFGPGTRLTVT.

The chain couples TRBV18 to TRBJ2-2; TCRdb's D call of TRBD1 is untestable without DNA. Germline V gene sequence: CDR1 KGHSH, CDR2 LQKENI. This CDR3 spans 15 amino acids. The CDR3 reads CASSPDRANTGELFF.

The rearrangement uses TRBV20-1 and TRBJ2-1; TCRdb outputs TRBD1, but without DNA this stays unchecked. Germline CDR1 is DFQATT and CDR2 is SNEGSKA (reference sequence). CDR3 size: 15 residues. The chain's CDR3 is CSARDLVSRYNEQFF.

The V call is TRBV6-1, the J call TRBJ1-6; there is no DNA to check the TCRdb D call of TRBD1. Germline V gene lookup returns CDR1 MNHNS and CDR2 SASEGT. The CDR3 is made up of 18 amino acids. The CDR3 protein is CASTPRGVQGTIFSPLHF.

The CDR3 protein is CASSAALAGGRNEQFF. The rearrangement joins TRBV2 to TRBJ2-1; TCRdb's D call of TRBD2 is untestable without DNA. This CDR3 is 16 amino acids long. Per germline, CDR1 SNHLY and CDR2 FYNNEI.

CDR3 loop: CAISGGLGSYNEQFF. The V gene is TRBV10-3, the J gene TRBJ2-1; no DNA is available, so the TRBD2 call from TCRdb remains unchecked. CDR3 size: 15 residues. CDR1 and CDR2 from the germline V gene are ENHRY and SYGVKD.

The V and J genes are TRBV28 and TRBJ1-5; TCRdb picks TRBD1, but there is no DNA to check that call. CDR1 is MDHEN and CDR2 is SYDVKM in the germline V gene. The CDR3 runs to 15 residues. The CDR3 loop reads CASSSRDRNNQPQHF.

The chain employs TRBV6-2 or TRBV6-3 and TRBJ2-3; TCRdb calls TRBD1, which cannot be checked without DNA. CDR1 and CDR2 from the germline V gene are MNHEY and SVGEGT. CDR3 length: 16 residues. The CDR3 loop reads CASSYSMGVAADTQYF.

The chain is built from TRBV5-1 and TRBJ2-1; TCRdb indicates TRBD1, and absent DNA this call remains unverified. Germline lookup yields CDR1 SGHRS and CDR2 YFSETQ. This CDR3 is 15 amino acids long. The CDR3: CASSFGQVPYNEQFF.

The gene calls are TRBV7-9 and TRBJ2-7. The CDR3 length is 13 residues. The germline gives CDR1 SEHNR, CDR2 FQNEAQ (reference sequence). The CDR3 here is CASTSGSRYEQYF.

This chain joins TRBV18 and TRBJ1-2; TCRdb proposes TRBD1, but this gene call is untestable without DNA. Germline V gene lookup returns CDR1 KGHSH and CDR2 LQKENI. This CDR3 has 16 residues. The CDR3 region is CASSPQGTGPNYGYTF.

CDR3 protein: CASSLADRGYEQYF. This chain joins TRBV5-1 and TRBJ2-7; the TCRdb D gene call, TRBD1, has no DNA to confirm it. Germline V gives CDR1 SGHRS, CDR2 YFSETQ. This CDR3 comprises 14 residues.

This chain links TRBV20-1 with TRBJ2-7; TCRdb returns TRBD1, unconfirmable since there is no DNA. The CDR3 length is 17 residues. Germline V CDR1 and CDR2: DFQATT, SNEGSKA (reference sequence). CDR3: CSARRLTGTASSYEQYF.

The CDR3 protein is CASSPRTGLGSPLHF. This chain uses TRBV5-1 with TRBJ1-6; TCRdb proposes TRBD1, but this gene call is untestable without DNA. The CDR3 is 15 residues long. From germline, CDR1 is SGHRS and CDR2 YFSETQ. Full variable domain (outside the CDR3, taken from reference TRBV5-1 and TRBJ1-6): KAGVTQTPRYLIKTRGQQVTLSCSPISGHRSVSWYQQTPGQGLQFLFEYFSETQRNKGNFPGRFSGRQFSNSRSEMNVSTLELGDSALYLCASSPRTGLGSPLHFGNGTRLTVT.

The chain couples TRBV7-2 to TRBJ2-2; TCRdb outputs TRBD2, but without DNA this stays unchecked. This CDR3 comprises 16 residues. Germline CDR1 is SGHTA and CDR2 is FQGNSA. The CDR3 spells CASSITGLGLTGELFF.

V and J are TRBV28 and TRBJ2-7; TCRdb indicates TRBD1, and absent DNA this call remains unverified. This CDR3 is built from 15 residues. The germline CDR1 and CDR2 sequences are MDHEN and SYDVKM. The CDR3: CASRRQGASSYEQYF.

Here the CDR3 reads CASSSGTSGLEFYEQFF. V is TRBV5-1 and J is TRBJ2-1; the TCRdb call, TRBD2, lacks DNA for checking. CDR3 length equals 17 residues. Germline V gene data show CDR1 as SGHRS and CDR2 as YFSETQ.

This chain links TRBV27 with TRBJ2-2; TCRdb's assignment of TRBD2 cannot be checked, as there is no DNA. In germline, CDR1 is MNHEY, CDR2 SMNVEV (reference sequence). This CDR3 region has 16 residues. The CDR3 reads CASSFSSGFGFGELFF.